Presented here are 3 T cell receptor beta chains from one specimen sequenced in a study of blood T cell repertoires in COVID-19. The method was immunoSEQ multiplex PCR; TCRdb's version includes in-frame clones alone and lacks a portion of them. The sample consists of roughly 100,000 clones, 88% of them appearing once. The specimen sequenced was peripheral blood. These receptors were obtained from an elderly man with acute or convalescent COVID-19.

Concerning this clone: Within the sample, other DNA sequences also encode this same CDR3. V is TRBV2 and J is TRBJ1-6; possibly TRBD1 for D (6 bases). The CDR3 covers 15 residues. Trimming shortened V by 2 bases and J by 6 bases, and 11 bases separated the two germline ends. Germline V lookup: CDR1 SNHLY, CDR2 FYNNEI. This chain's CDR3 is CASSESGQLNSPLHF. CDR3 DNA sequence: TGTGCCAGCAGTGAAAGTGGACAGCTTAATTCACCCCTCCACTTT.

The chain links TRBV5-1 to TRBJ2-2; 10 bases map to TRBD2. CDR3 length: 15 amino acids. The V gene end was trimmed by 4 bases and the J gene end by 7 bases; junction bases not matched to a gene: 7. Looked up from germline, CDR1 is SGHRS and CDR2 is YFSETQ. In DNA, the CDR3 is TGCGCCAGCAGCGGAACTAGCGGGGTCAGCGGGGAGCTGTTTTTT. It encodes CASSGTSGVSGELFF.

V usage is TRBV7-2 and J usage is TRBJ2-1; 12 nucleotides line up with TRBD2. The germline CDR1 and CDR2 sequences are SGHTA and FQGNSA. After removal of 5 bases from V and 10 bases from J, the junction contained 6 bases not matched to a gene. The CDR3 has 14 residues. The CDR3 DNA reads as TGTGCCAGCAGCCGGACTAGCGGGACCTTAGAGCAGTTCTTC. It yields the protein CASSRTSGTLEQFF. Looking up the rest from reference TRBV7-2 and TRBJ2-1 gives the full variable domain: GAGVSQSPSNKVTEKGKDVELRCDPISGHTALYWYRQSLGQGLEFLIYFQGNSAPDKSGLPSDRFSAERTGGSVSTLTIQRTQQEDSAVYLCASSRTSGTLEQFFGPGTRLTVL.